The 21 T cell receptor beta chains below all came from one sample that was sequenced in a study of T cell clonality in common variable immunodeficiency. TCRdb keeps only in-frame clones here, not all; method: immunoSEQ multiplex PCR. The sample lists approximately 52,000 clones, none appearing once, the ten largest making up roughly 3.4%. The sequencing input was peripheral blood mononuclear cells. The receptors were sampled from a person between 18 and 75 years old in good health.

Concerning this clone itself: Read coverage stops 3 residues before the CDR3 terminus; the germline J gene supplies the remainder. This chain joins TRBV30 and TRBJ2-7; D may be TRBD1 (7 bases). This CDR3 has 16 amino acids. Trimming left V 4 bases short and J 3 bases short, with 22 bases between. The germline V gene encodes CDR1 GTSNPN and CDR2 SVGIG (reference sequence). The covered CDR3 bases are TGTGCCTGGACCCGGGGGCCGGGACAGTTCGGCTACGAG. It encodes CAWTRGPGQFGYE. The CDR3 reads in full as CAWTRGPGQFGYEQYF. Full variable domain (remainder filled in from reference TRBV30 and TRBJ2-7): SQTIHQWPATLVQPVGSPLSLECTVEGTSNPNLYWYRQAAGRGLQLLFYSVGIGQISSEVPQNLSASRPQDRQFILSSKKLLLSDSGFYLCAWTRGPGQFGYEQYFGPGTRLTVT.

This clone was recorded many times. CDR3 protein: CSARDGTAGGTQYF. The sequenced CDR3 bases are TGCAGTGCTAGAGATGGAACGGCCGGGGGTACG. This chain links TRBV20-1 with TRBJ2-3; a possible D gene is TRBD2 (6 bases). The CDR3 end falls 3 residues outside the read, so it is completed with the germline J gene. CDR1 and CDR2 from the germline V gene are DFQATT and SNEGSKA (reference sequence). The length of the CDR3 is 14 residues. The V gene lost 0 bases and the J gene lost 8 bases, with 15 bases spanning the gap.

This clone was detected ten times or more. The read is 3 residues too short to cover the CDR3 end, so that end is filled in from the germline J gene. The chain carries TRBV19 and TRBJ2-7, with 12 nucleotides matching TRBD2. Trimming took 3 bases from V and 6 from J; bases not matched to a gene: 9. Germline CDR1 and CDR2: LNHDA and SQIVND (reference sequence). The CDR3 has 16 amino acids. The CDR3 reads CASSIRLAGVGSEQYF. The CDR3 DNA, read in part, is TGTGCCAGTAGTATCCGACTAGCGGGAGTTGGGTCCGAG.

This clone was counted many times. The CDR3 end lies 3 residues beyond the end of the read and is filled in from the germline J gene. V usage is TRBV5-1 and J usage is TRBJ2-3; TRBD2 aligns across 12 bases. The CDR3 loop spans 16 amino acids. The germline CDR1 and CDR2 sequences are SGHRS and YFSETQ. With 0 bases clipped from V and 5 bases from J, the junction kept 4 bases outside the gene matches. CDR3 amino acids: CASSLGLAGEIDTQYF. The CDR3 bases that were read are TGCGCCAGCAGCTTGGGACTAGCGGGAGAGATAGATACG.

This clone was counted many times. The read ends 3 residues shy of where the CDR3 ends; the end is completed using the germline J gene. V and J are TRBV11-2 and TRBJ2-3; TRBD2 agrees at 7 bases. After removal of 1 base from V and 3 bases from J, the junction contained 4 bases not matched to a gene. The germline CDR1 and CDR2 sequences are SGHAT and FQNNGV. The CDR3 contains 15 residues. Partial CDR3 DNA: TGTGCCAGCAGCTTAGGGACTAGTCCTACAGATACG. This translates into CASSLGTSPTDT. The full CDR3 sequence reads CASSLGTSPTDTQYF.

The table lists this clone with a few counts. The missing CDR3 end, 3 residues past where the read stops, is filled in from the germline J gene. The chain carries TRBV7-6 and TRBJ2-1; D call uncertain. The ends were cut back, 6 bases at V and 9 bases at J, with 18 bases in the middle. Germline V gene sequence: CDR1 SGHVS, CDR2 FNYEAQ. The CDR3 runs to 14 residues. The sequenced CDR3 bases are TGTGCCAGCAGTCCGGTAGCTCCTACGGGTGAG. Amino acid sequence: CASSPVAPTGE. The CDR3 as a whole reads CASSPVAPTGEQFF.

The table lists this clone with many counts. The sequenced fragment ends 3 residues before the CDR3 boundary, so the rest is inferred from the germline J gene. The chain uses TRBV5-1 and TRBJ1-6; no definite D call. The V and J ends lost 1 base and 5 bases respectively, with 7 bases between them. Germline loops: CDR1 SGHRS, CDR2 YFSETQ. There are 14 residues in the CDR3. The part of the CDR3 DNA that was read is TGCGCCAGCAGCTTGCTCGGTCATAATTCACCC. It yields the protein CASSLLGHNSP. The full CDR3 protein reads CASSLLGHNSPLHF.

About this clone: The DNA ends 3 residues before the CDR3 does, and the rest of the CDR3 is filled in from the germline J gene. V usage is TRBV7-3 and J usage is TRBJ1-2, with no clear D. The V gene's germline CDR1 is SGHTA and CDR2 FQGTGA. CDR3 size: 16 residues. This CDR3 reads CASSLGLGGAYNDYTF. Incomplete CDR3 DNA: TGTGCCAGCAGCTTAGGCCTAGGCGGAGCCTACAATGAC.

There are many counts of this clone. An end of the junction does not agree with germline; a read error may underlie this. The DNA ends 3 residues before the CDR3 does, and the rest of the CDR3 is filled in from the germline J gene. This chain links TRBV4-2 with TRBJ2-4; 10 bases are shared with TRBD2. The germline V gene encodes CDR1 LGHNA and CDR2 YNFKEQ. The CDR3 extends over 17 amino acids. This chain's CDR3 is CASSQDRGAGGQNIQYF. CDR3 DNA (partial): TGCGCCAGCAGCCAAGATAGAGGAGCGGGAGGGCAAAACATT.

This clone showed up many times. The read ends 3 residues early relative to the CDR3; the germline J gene fills the gap. The rearrangement uses TRBV2 and TRBJ2-7; TRBD1 aligns across 10 bases. The V gene end was trimmed by 6 bases and the J gene end by 4 bases; junction bases not matched to a gene: 6. CDR3 length: 14 residues. CDR1 is SNHLY and CDR2 is FYNNEI in the germline V gene. CDR3 DNA, as far as it was read: TGTGCCAGCAGCTCGACAGGGGGCGGTTACGAG. It codes for CASSSTGGGYE. The whole CDR3 protein reads CASSSTGGGYEQYF.

The table lists this clone with many counts. The read stops 3 residues short of the end of the CDR3; the missing end is completed from the germline J gene. The rearrangement joins TRBV7-2 to TRBJ2-2; TRBD2 is a possible D gene (6 bases). The V end lost 5 bases, the J end lost 3 bases, and 13 bases lay between the germline ends. The germline gives CDR1 SGHTA, CDR2 FQGNSA. This CDR3 has 15 amino acids. The CDR3 is CASSLRTGDTGELFF. The DNA read from the CDR3 is TGTGCCAGCAGCCTGAGGACGGGGGACACCGGGGAG. Full variable domain (missing parts from reference TRBV7-2 and TRBJ2-2): GAGVSQSPSNKVTEKGKDVELRCDPISGHTALYWYRQSLGQGLEFLIYFQGNSAPDKSGLPSDRFSAERTGGSVSTLTIQRTQQEDSAVYLCASSLRTGDTGELFFGEGSRLTVL.

Of note for this clone: The sequence runs out 3 residues before the end of the CDR3; the remainder is reconstructed from the germline J gene. The chain combines TRBV19 with TRBJ1-1; 7 bases agree with TRBD1. This CDR3 contains 15 residues. The V gene's germline CDR1 is LNHDA and CDR2 SQIVND (reference sequence). V was pared by 5 bases and J by 2 bases, with 8 bases of the junction left unmatched. This CDR3 reads CASSDTQGPNTEAFF. The sequenced part of the CDR3 DNA is TGTGCCAGTAGTGATACACAGGGGCCCAACACTGAA. The full variable domain, with the rest looked up from reference TRBV19 and TRBJ1-1, is DGGITQSPKYLFRKEGQNVTLSCEQNLNHDAMYWYRQDPGQGLRLIYYSQIVNDFQKGDIAEGYSVSREKKESFPLTVTSAQKNPTAFYLCASSDTQGPNTEAFFGQGTRLTVV.

This clone was counted many times. The sequence runs out 3 residues before the end of the CDR3; the remainder is reconstructed from the germline J gene. The chain couples TRBV6-2 or TRBV6-3 to TRBJ1-1; TRBD1 is a possible D gene (5 bases). CDR3 length: 14 amino acids. Germline CDR1 is MNHEY and CDR2 is SVGEGT. Trimming stripped 6 bases from V and 3 bases from J, with 14 bases between. The chain's CDR3 is CASSSSDRDTEAFF. Incomplete CDR3 DNA: TGTGCCAGCAGCTCCTCCGACAGAGACACTGAA.

This clone came up many times. The read falls 3 residues short of the CDR3 end, and the missing part is taken from the germline J gene. The J gene is TRBJ1-2, the V gene TRBV20-1; the D is unclear. The ends were cut back, 6 bases at V and 4 bases at J, with 21 bases in the middle. The CDR3 loop spans 15 amino acids. The V gene's germline CDR1 is DFQATT and CDR2 SNEGSKA (reference sequence). The CDR3 sequence: CSASQNLTDGYGYTF. The part of the CDR3 DNA that was read is TGCAGTGCCAGCCAAAACCTTACAGATGGCTATGGC.

This clone showed up just a few times. An end of the junction does not agree with germline; a read error may underlie this. Sequencing ends 3 residues short of the CDR3 end; the germline J gene provides the rest. The chain recombines TRBV7-7 with TRBJ2-3, with a tentative D call TRBD1 (6 bases). This CDR3 comprises 15 residues. Germline V gene data show CDR1 as SSHAT and CDR2 as FNYEAQ (reference sequence). This CDR3 is CASSQREGQQETQYF. CDR3 DNA, as far as it was read: TGTGCTAGCAGCCAGAGAGAGGGACAACAAGAGACG. The variable domain in full, with the rest retrieved from reference TRBV7-7 and TRBJ2-3, is GAGVSQSPRYKVTKRGQDVTLRCDPISSHATLYWYQQALGQGPEFLTYFNYEAQPDKSGLPSDRFSAERPEGSISTLTIQRTEQRDSAMYRCASSQREGQQETQYFGPGTRLTVL.

This clone showed up many times. The observed sequence ends 3 residues before the CDR3 terminus, with the missing tail filled in from the germline J gene. The rearrangement joins TRBV2 to TRBJ2-1; 10 bases align to TRBD1. Germline CDR1 SNHLY, CDR2 FYNNEI. Trimming cost V 4 bases and J 2 bases; bases outside gene matches: 5. The CDR3 is 16 residues long. CDR3 protein: CASSGQGAVAYNEQFF. Partial CDR3 DNA: TGTGCCAGCAGTGGACAGGGGGCAGTGGCCTACAATGAG.

This clone has a count of ten or more. The CDR3 is cut off 3 residues early in the read; its end comes from the germline J gene. The chain couples TRBV19 to TRBJ1-1, with D perhaps TRBD1 (6 bases). The V and J ends lost 5 bases and 2 bases respectively, with 12 bases between them. The CDR3 contains 14 residues. Germline values: CDR1 LNHDA, CDR2 SQIVND (reference sequence). CDR3 bases read: TGTGCCAGTAGTCTTTCAGGGGAAAACACTGAA. This codes for CASSLSGENTE. The CDR3 in its entirety is CASSLSGENTEAFF.

In its sample, this clone was seen many times. The DNA ends 3 residues before the CDR3 does, and the rest of the CDR3 is filled in from the germline J gene. The rearrangement links TRBV30 to TRBJ2-1; weak D call: TRBD1 (6 bases). V shed 3 bases and J shed 8 bases, with 14 bases lying between them. The CDR3 is 13 residues long. Germline CDR1 is GTSNPN and CDR2 is SVGIG (reference sequence). CDR3 region: CAWRQGFGDEQFF. The part of the CDR3 DNA that was read is TGTGCCTGGAGACAGGGCTTCGGTGATGAG.

This clone was seen a few times. From the germline J gene comes the end of the CDR3, since the read stops 3 residues before it. This chain links TRBV20-1 with TRBJ2-1; D ambiguous. This CDR3 contains 12 residues. Trimming stripped 2 bases from V and 8 bases from J, with 10 bases between. Germline CDR1 is DFQATT and CDR2 is SNEGSKA (reference sequence). The sequenced part of the CDR3 DNA is TGCAGTGCTAGACTTACCGCGGATGAG. Translation gives CSARLTADE. The CDR3 reads in full as CSARLTADEQFF.

This clone was observed many times. Read sequence stops 3 residues before the CDR3 end, and the germline J gene provides the missing end. The rearrangement links TRBV18 to TRBJ1-5; 10 positions match TRBD1. The CDR3 is 16 amino acids. The germline CDR1 and CDR2 sequences are KGHSH and LQKENI. The DNA read from the CDR3 is TGTGCCAGCTCTTTTGCCGGGACAGGGGTAAAAGTACCC. The encoded protein is CASSFAGTGVKVP. The CDR3 in full is CASSFAGTGVKVPQHF. The whole variable domain, remainder taken from reference TRBV18 and TRBJ1-5, is NAGVMQNPRHLVRRRGQEARLRCSPMKGHSHVYWYRQLPEEGLKFMVYLQKENIIDESGMPKERFSAEFPKEGPSILRIQQVVRGDSAAYFCASSFAGTGVKVPQHFGDGTRLSIL.

This clone is medium-sized by share. The read ends 3 residues before the CDR3 terminus; that terminus is restored from the germline J gene. The chain combines TRBV20-1 with TRBJ2-3; 10 bases are shared with TRBD2. The V gene's germline CDR1 is DFQATT and CDR2 SNEGSKA (reference sequence). The V segment lost 6 bases and the J segment 4 bases; nucleotides outside the gene matches: 10. The CDR3 loop spans 15 amino acids. The CDR3 sequence is CSATLPGLASDTQYF. CDR3 DNA (partial): TGCAGTGCCACCTTACCGGGACTAGCGTCAGATACG.